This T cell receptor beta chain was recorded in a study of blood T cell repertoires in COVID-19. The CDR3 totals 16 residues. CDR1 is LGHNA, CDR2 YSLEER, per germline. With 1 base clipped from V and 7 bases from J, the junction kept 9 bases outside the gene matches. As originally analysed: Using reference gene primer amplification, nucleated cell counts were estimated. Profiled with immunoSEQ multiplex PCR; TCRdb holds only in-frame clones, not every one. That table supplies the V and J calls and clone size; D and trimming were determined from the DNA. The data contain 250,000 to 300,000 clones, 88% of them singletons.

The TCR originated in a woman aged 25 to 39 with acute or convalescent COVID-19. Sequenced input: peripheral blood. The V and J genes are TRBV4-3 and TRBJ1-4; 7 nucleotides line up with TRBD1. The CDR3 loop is CASSQGVRTGGEKLFF. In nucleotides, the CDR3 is TGCGCCAGCAGCCAAGGGGTCCGGACAGGTGGTGAAAAACTGTTTTTT.